This TCR beta chain was retrieved from a study of T cell clonality in common variable immunodeficiency. General study results and limits: Compared with healthy controls, CVID subjects showed increased TCRbeta clonality, mostly in about a third.

About this clone: What it binds is unknown.

Measured with immunoSEQ multiplex PCR; TCRdb has only the in-frame clones, and not every one. The sample contains 25,000 to 35,000 clones, none of them singletons. What was sequenced was peripheral blood mononuclear cells. This TCR was recovered from a person aged 18 to 70 in good health.

The CDR3 sequence: CASSRGYEQYF. The sequenced part of the CDR3 DNA is TGTGCCAGCTCACGAGGTTACGAG. The J gene is TRBJ2-7, the V gene TRBV18; no clear D gene. The CDR3 end lies 3 residues beyond the end of the read and is filled in from the germline J gene. Deletions cut 4 bases from V and 4 bases from J, with 5 bases between. Germline CDR1 reads KGHSH; CDR2 reads LQKENI. This CDR3 region has 11 residues.